The entry below describes one T cell receptor (beta chain). Its antigen is undetermined. This sample is part of a study of CD8+ T cells in alopecia areata. Study information: In an open-label trial, patients got 5 to 10 mg tofacitinib twice daily. The tofacitinib course ran for 6 to 18 months and was followed by 6 months off drug. General study results and limits: Shared TCR sequences were less clear between patients than in mice, possibly partly from HLA diversity.

Once RNA had been extracted, it was reverse transcribed into cDNA to act as the sequencing template. Produced via immunoSEQ multiplex PCR; TCRdb's table is partial and in-frame only. The table shows some 100,000 clones, with around 58% occurring only once. The treatment was: oral pan-JAK inhibitor, 5-10 mg twice daily. Lesional scalp tissue (obtained by punch biopsy) and peripheral blood were collected from alopecia areata patients. The TCR comes from a human donor with alopecia areata. Source: CD8+ T cells sorted from blood, taken at week 4, from a patient treated with tofacitinib.

CDR3 nucleotide sequence: TGTGCCAGCAGCATCCTCGAGGACAGATACACCGGGGAGCTGTTTTTT. Translating gives CASSILEDRYTGELFF. The chain has TRBV7-9 and TRBJ2-2, with a tentative D call TRBD1 (6 bases). Germline CDR1 is SEHNR and CDR2 is FQNEAQ (reference sequence). V was pared by 5 bases and J by 3 bases, with 16 bases between. The CDR3 is 16 amino acids.